This is a list of T cell receptor beta chains from one sample in a study of glioma-infiltrating T cells. TCRdb re-called the multiplex PCR reads with MiXCR, one entry per CDR3 protein. The sample has about 140,000 distinct CDR3 sequences; about 39% are singletons. Sequencing input: glioma tissue, nonneoplastic brain tissue, or PBMCs (not recorded which). All receptors come from a human donor with low-grade glioma or glioblastoma, undergoing nonglioma brain surgery, or in good health (not recorded which). CDR3s leave out the opening cysteine and the closing phenylalanine or tryptophan.

J gene: TRBJ1-1
V gene: TRBV6-1
CDR3 protein: ASSQSLDGRTEAF

J gene: TRBJ1-1
V gene: TRBV27
CDR3 protein: ASSLSGENTEAF

J gene: TRBJ2-3
V gene: TRBV12-3/TRBV12-4
CDR3 protein: ASSPSPSTDTQY

J gene: TRBJ2-2
V gene: TRBV7-2
CDR3 protein: ASSVRDRGIGELF

J gene: TRBJ2-2
V gene: TRBV6-1
CDR3 protein: ASSRDSFNTGELF

J gene: TRBJ2-7
V gene: TRBV28
CDR3 protein: ASRTSGTGAYEQY

J gene: TRBJ2-3
V gene: TRBV6-1
CDR3 protein: ASREGLNTDTQY

J gene: TRBJ1-6
V gene: TRBV6-1
CDR3 protein: ASSGRALDNSPLH

J gene: TRBJ2-3
V gene: TRBV7-9
CDR3 protein: ASSLGLTDMQY

J gene: TRBJ2-1
V gene: TRBV3-1
CDR3 protein: ASSQTSGGAYNEQF

J gene: TRBJ1-5
V gene: TRBV20-1
CDR3 protein: SARVSGNQPQH

J gene: TRBJ1-1
V gene: TRBV4-2
CDR3 protein: ASSQDLDGTEAF

J gene: TRBJ1-1
V gene: TRBV27
CDR3 protein: ASSPTGVTEAF

J gene: TRBJ1-4
V gene: TRBV20-1
CDR3 protein: SAPRGGGIEKLF

J gene: TRBJ1-2
V gene: TRBV4-1
CDR3 protein: ASSLSGQTYGYT

J gene: TRBJ1-1
V gene: TRBV6-6
CDR3 protein: ASSYLKDTEAF

J gene: TRBJ1-3
V gene: TRBV12-3/TRBV12-4
CDR3 protein: ASSRITHSGNTIY

J gene: TRBJ1-6
V gene: TRBV27
CDR3 protein: ASSLFRQGGSPLH

J gene: TRBJ2-4
V gene: TRBV11-1
CDR3 protein: ASSQDGDRSIQY

J gene: TRBJ1-1
V gene: TRBV12-3/TRBV12-4
CDR3 protein: ASSEGVDTEAF

J gene: TRBJ2-5
V gene: TRBV4-3
CDR3 protein: ASSQYPDRGKETQY

J gene: TRBJ1-6
V gene: TRBV6-1
CDR3 protein: ASSGEPDNSPLH

J gene: TRBJ2-1
V gene: TRBV20-1
CDR3 protein: SVLAFADEQF

J gene: TRBJ1-1
V gene: TRBV28
CDR3 protein: ASSPGQRTLQAF

J gene: TRBJ2-5
V gene: TRBV6-1
CDR3 protein: ASSVSSGSGQETQY

J gene: TRBJ2-5
V gene: TRBV9
CDR3 protein: ASSVAPGTSGKETQY

J gene: TRBJ1-2
V gene: TRBV13
CDR3 protein: ASSPRGSNYGYT

J gene: TRBJ2-3
V gene: TRBV7-2
CDR3 protein: ASSQDWASGKTDTQY

J gene: TRBJ2-7
V gene: TRBV6-1
CDR3 protein: ASRLAGDFYEQY

J gene: TRBJ2-7
V gene: TRBV6-2/TRBV6-3
CDR3 protein: ASSYQSSYEQY

J gene: TRBJ2-7
V gene: TRBV7-2
CDR3 protein: ASSLGAQGFYEQY

J gene: TRBJ1-2
V gene: TRBV7-2
CDR3 protein: ASTIGGGRYGYT

J gene: TRBJ2-5
V gene: TRBV28
CDR3 protein: ASSTLGTSDQETQY

J gene: TRBJ1-1
V gene: TRBV7-2
CDR3 protein: ASSSTGLATF

J gene: TRBJ2-1
V gene: TRBV6-2/TRBV6-3
CDR3 protein: ASSLWGYNEQF

J gene: TRBJ2-1
V gene: TRBV6-1
CDR3 protein: ASRLGEGGGDEQF

J gene: TRBJ1-1
V gene: TRBV27
CDR3 protein: ASRGPLGTEAF

J gene: TRBJ2-5
V gene: TRBV6-2/TRBV6-3
CDR3 protein: ASRGTGRETQY

J gene: TRBJ2-3
V gene: TRBV7-2
CDR3 protein: ASSALAGGTDTQY

J gene: TRBJ1-2
V gene: TRBV28
CDR3 protein: ASSPGATFYGYT

J gene: TRBJ2-3
V gene: TRBV4-1
CDR3 protein: ASNSGGGTDTQY

J gene: TRBJ2-1
V gene: TRBV7-3
CDR3 protein: ASSQAGPTGNEQF

J gene: TRBJ2-3
V gene: TRBV7-2
CDR3 protein: ASSFGAMGGQNTQY

J gene: TRBJ2-3
V gene: TRBV29-1
CDR3 protein: SVDDRVSTDTQY

J gene: TRBJ2-1
V gene: TRBV6-2/TRBV6-3
CDR3 protein: ASRKSGWGANGQF

J gene: TRBJ2-7
V gene: TRBV4-3
CDR3 protein: ASSQDRPTSGAYEQY

J gene: TRBJ2-7
V gene: TRBV18
CDR3 protein: ASSPKAGAYEQY

J gene: TRBJ1-1
V gene: TRBV20-1
CDR3 protein: SAPMVNTEAS

J gene: TRBJ2-7
V gene: TRBV7-8
CDR3 protein: ASSFPGGTATYEQY

J gene: TRBJ1-4
V gene: TRBV3-1
CDR3 protein: ASSRHRGDSEKLF

J gene: TRBJ2-1
V gene: TRBV12-3/TRBV12-4
CDR3 protein: ASSPAGANEQF

J gene: TRBJ2-3
V gene: TRBV4-1
CDR3 protein: ASSHPGLDTQY

J gene: TRBJ2-7
V gene: TRBV6-1
CDR3 protein: ASSIGGQGINEQY

J gene: TRBJ2-7
V gene: TRBV2
CDR3 protein: ASSPDRVSSYEQY